Below, 10 T cell receptor beta chains from the same sample are listed, as sequenced in a study of tissue T cells after allogeneic stem cell transplantation (dated by TCRdb to between 2022 and 2023). Library method: the immunoSEQ multiplex PCR assay. What TCRdb holds here is the immuneACCESS table cut down to in-frame rearrangements. Part of the clones is not present; checked against another copy, under half of the missing clones reflect an unresolved V gene, and the others are unexplained. Within this sample are about 6,000 clones, with 70% to 80% of them counted one time only. Together, the top ten hold roughly 6% of the sample. The time point tag for this specimen amounts to: recipient (host-origin) PBMCs collected before allo-HCT. Sequencing was performed on blood, taken before transplantation. The receptors shown here come from a man between 40 and 70 years old who later had graft-versus-host disease after an allogeneic stem cell transplant.

The CDR3 protein is CASSFTPPTRYYGYTF. The CDR3 DNA is TGCGCCAGCAGCTTCACACCGCCAACGAGGTACTATGGCTACACCTTC. This chain uses TRBV4-1 with TRBJ1-2, with D hard to call. V was cut by 5 bases and J by 3 bases, with 19 bases left in between. Germline CDR1 MGHRA, CDR2 YSYEKL. This CDR3 region has 16 residues.

The rearrangement links TRBV19 to TRBJ1-1; 7 positions agree with TRBD1. J was trimmed by 0 bases and V by 5 bases; bases with no gene match: 9. Germline V gives CDR1 LNHDA, CDR2 SQIVND (reference sequence). The CDR3 covers 16 residues. The CDR3 sequence is CASSDLNRGLNTEAFF. Written as DNA, the CDR3 is TGTGCCAGTAGTGACCTGAACAGGGGTCTGAACACTGAAGCTTTCTTT.

The CDR3 sequence is CASSLDGGGETQYF. DNA for the CDR3: TGTGCCAGCAGCTTAGATGGGGGCGGGGAGACCCAGTACTTC. This chain connects TRBV11-2 to TRBJ2-5; tentatively, D is TRBD1 (6 bases). The germline gives CDR1 SGHAT, CDR2 FQNNGV. V lost 0 bases to trimming and J lost 5 bases, with 10 bases between them. The CDR3 has 14 amino acids.

The chain carries TRBV5-1 and TRBJ2-1; no clear D gene. The CDR3 length is 11 residues. V lost 4 bases and J lost 5, with 4 bases in between. The germline V gene has CDR1 SGHRS and CDR2 YFSETQ. CDR3 nucleotide sequence: TGCGCCAGCAGCCTAAACAATGAGCAGTTCTTC. Translated: CASSLNNEQFF. The full variable domain, in which reference TRBV5-1 and TRBJ2-1 provide the parts outside the CDR3, is KAGVTQTPRYLIKTRGQQVTLSCSPISGHRSVSWYQQTPGQGLQFLFEYFSETQRNKGNFPGRFSGRQFSNSRSEMNVSTLELGDSALYLCASSLNNEQFFGPGTRLTVL.

The sample holds one count of this clone. J is TRBJ1-1 and V is TRBV19; 7 bases align to TRBD1. The CDR3 has 13 residues. The germline V gene encodes CDR1 LNHDA and CDR2 SQIVND (reference sequence). V shed 5 bases, J shed 5 bases, and the junction held 5 bases outside the gene matches. The CDR3 nucleotides read TGTGCCAGTAGTTCGACAGGGTATACTGAAGCTTTCTTT. Translating gives CASSSTGYTEAFF. Based on the CDR3 plus reference TRBV19 and TRBJ1-1, the full variable domain is DGGITQSPKYLFRKEGQNVTLSCEQNLNHDAMYWYRQDPGQGLRLIYYSQIVNDFQKGDIAEGYSVSREKKESFPLTVTSAQKNPTAFYLCASSSTGYTEAFFGQGTRLTVV.

The CDR3 is CASSEQENSPLHF. DNA of the CDR3: TGCGCCAGCAGTGAGCAAGAGAATTCACCCCTCCACTTT. The chain combines TRBV10-2 with TRBJ1-6, with D unresolved. The CDR3 length is 13 residues. V was trimmed by 2 bases and J by 7 bases, leaving 6 bases between them. Germline values: CDR1 WSHSY, CDR2 SAAADI.

This chain joins TRBV19 and TRBJ2-3; TRBD1 matches 7 bases. CDR3 length: 15 amino acids. The V and J ends lost 5 bases and 0 bases, in that order; junction bases with no gene match: 5. Germline V gene data show CDR1 as LNHDA and CDR2 as SQIVND (reference sequence). CDR3 nucleotide sequence: TGTGCCAGTAGTGAAGACAGGGCTAGCACAGATACGCAGTATTTT. Its translation: CASSEDRASTDTQYF. The whole variable domain, filled in from reference TRBV19 and TRBJ2-3, reads DGGITQSPKYLFRKEGQNVTLSCEQNLNHDAMYWYRQDPGQGLRLIYYSQIVNDFQKGDIAEGYSVSREKKESFPLTVTSAQKNPTAFYLCASSEDRASTDTQYFGPGTRLTVL.

This chain connects TRBV10-3 to TRBJ2-7; 12 bases are a match to TRBD2. CDR1 is ENHRY, CDR2 SYGVKD, per germline. V shed 5 bases and J 0 bases; nucleotides not matched to a gene: 8. This CDR3 comprises 17 residues. In DNA, the CDR3 is TGTGCCATCAGTCCTGGGACTAGCGGGTCTCCCTCCTACGAGCAGTACTTC. Amino acid sequence: CAISPGTSGSPSYEQYF.

The CDR3 nucleotides are TGTGCCAGCGGCATTGGGGTTGGCACTGAAGCTTTCTTT. It encodes CASGIGVGTEAFF. The chain is built from TRBV7-9 and TRBJ1-1; D unclear. Trimming stripped 8 bases from V and 4 bases from J, with 14 bases between. CDR3 size: 13 residues. Germline assignment: CDR1 SEHNR and CDR2 FQNEAQ (reference sequence).

This clone was detected a few times. V usage is TRBV3-1 (or the pseudogene TRBV3-2) and J usage is TRBJ2-2; a possible D gene is TRBD2 (6 bases). Trimming removed 3 bases at V and 0 bases at J, with 8 bases between. Germline V gene lookup returns CDR1 LGHDT and CDR2 YNNKEL (reference sequence). The CDR3 spans 15 residues. The CDR3 region is CASSQGGANTGELFF. The DNA of the CDR3 is TGTGCCAGCAGCCAGGGAGGAGCGAACACCGGGGAGCTGTTTTTT.